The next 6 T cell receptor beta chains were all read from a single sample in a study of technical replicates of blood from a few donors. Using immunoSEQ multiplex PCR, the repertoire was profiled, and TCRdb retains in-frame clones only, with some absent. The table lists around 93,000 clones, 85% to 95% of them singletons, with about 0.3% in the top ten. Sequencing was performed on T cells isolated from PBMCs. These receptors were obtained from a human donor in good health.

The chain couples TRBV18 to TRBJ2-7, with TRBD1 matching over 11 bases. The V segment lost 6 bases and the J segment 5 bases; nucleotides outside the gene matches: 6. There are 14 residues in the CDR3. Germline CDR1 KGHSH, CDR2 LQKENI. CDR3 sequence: CASSPGTGGNEQYF. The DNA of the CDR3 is TGTGCCAGCTCCCCCGGGACAGGGGGTAACGAGCAGTACTTC.

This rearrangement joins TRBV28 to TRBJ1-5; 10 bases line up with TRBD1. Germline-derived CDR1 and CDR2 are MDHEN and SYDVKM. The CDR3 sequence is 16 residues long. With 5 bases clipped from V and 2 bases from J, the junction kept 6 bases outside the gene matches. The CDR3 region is CASSPPGTGGNQPQHF. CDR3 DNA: TGTGCCAGCAGTCCCCCAGGGACAGGGGGCAATCAGCCCCAGCATTTT.

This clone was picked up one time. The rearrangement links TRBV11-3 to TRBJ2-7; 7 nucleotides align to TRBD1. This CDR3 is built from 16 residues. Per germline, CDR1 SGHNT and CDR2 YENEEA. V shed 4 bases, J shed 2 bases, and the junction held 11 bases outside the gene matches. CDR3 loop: CASSSRVGQGAYEQYF. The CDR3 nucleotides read TGTGCCAGCAGCTCCCGTGTTGGGCAGGGGGCCTACGAGCAGTACTTC.

CDR3 sequence (DNA): TGCGCCAGCAGTGAGTGGGGACTGAGGAATCAGCCCCAGCATTTT. Its protein product is CASSEWGLRNQPQHF. This rearrangement joins TRBV10-2 to TRBJ1-5; D is perhaps TRBD1 (5 bases). The V gene's germline CDR1 is WSHSY and CDR2 SAAADI. This CDR3 region has 15 residues. V lost 1 base and J lost 4, with 11 bases in between.

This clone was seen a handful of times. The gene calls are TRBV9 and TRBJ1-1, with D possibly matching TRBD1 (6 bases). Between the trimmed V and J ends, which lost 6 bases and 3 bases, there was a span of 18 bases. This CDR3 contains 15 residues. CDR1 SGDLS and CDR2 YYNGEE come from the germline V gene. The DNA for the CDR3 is TGTGCCAGCAATAGACAGGAACGGGGAGACACTGAAGCTTTCTTT. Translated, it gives CASNRQERGDTEAFF.

This CDR3 reads CASSRLAGDYNEQFF. The DNA of the CDR3 is TGTGCCAGCTCCCGACTAGCGGGAGACTACAATGAGCAGTTCTTC. The chain carries TRBV7-8 and TRBJ2-1, with TRBD2 matching 12 bases. The CDR3 is 15 amino acids. Germline CDR1 reads SGHVS; CDR2 reads FQNEAQ. V dropped 8 bases and J dropped 3; count of bases not matched to a gene: 5.